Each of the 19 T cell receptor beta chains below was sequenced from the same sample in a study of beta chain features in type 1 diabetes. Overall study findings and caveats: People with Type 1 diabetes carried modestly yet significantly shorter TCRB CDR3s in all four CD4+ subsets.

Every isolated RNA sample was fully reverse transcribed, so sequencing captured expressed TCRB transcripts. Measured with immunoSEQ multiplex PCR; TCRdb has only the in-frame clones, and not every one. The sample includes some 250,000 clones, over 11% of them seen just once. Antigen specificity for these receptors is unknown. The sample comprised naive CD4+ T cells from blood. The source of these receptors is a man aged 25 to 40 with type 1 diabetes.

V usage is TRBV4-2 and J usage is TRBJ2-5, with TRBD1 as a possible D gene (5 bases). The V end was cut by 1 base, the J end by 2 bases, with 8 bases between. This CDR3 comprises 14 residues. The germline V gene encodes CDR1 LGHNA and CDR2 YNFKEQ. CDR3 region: CASSQVDRQETQYF. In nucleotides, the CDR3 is TGTGCCAGCAGCCAAGTAGACAGACAAGAGACCCAGTACTTC.

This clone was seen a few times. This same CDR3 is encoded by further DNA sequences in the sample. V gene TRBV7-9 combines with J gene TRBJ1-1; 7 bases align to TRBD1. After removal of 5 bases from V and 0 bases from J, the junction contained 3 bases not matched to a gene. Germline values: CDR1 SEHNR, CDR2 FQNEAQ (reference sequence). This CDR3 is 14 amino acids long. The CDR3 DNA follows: TGTGCCAGCAGCCGTGGACAGGTGAACACTGAAGCTTTCTTT. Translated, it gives CASSRGQVNTEAFF.

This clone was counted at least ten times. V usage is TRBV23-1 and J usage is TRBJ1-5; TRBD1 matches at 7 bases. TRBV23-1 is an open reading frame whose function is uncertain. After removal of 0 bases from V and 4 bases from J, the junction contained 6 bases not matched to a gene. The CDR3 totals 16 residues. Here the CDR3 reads CASSQSPGTENQPQHF. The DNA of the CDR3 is TGCGCCAGCAGTCAATCCCCCGGGACAGAGAATCAGCCCCAGCATTTT.

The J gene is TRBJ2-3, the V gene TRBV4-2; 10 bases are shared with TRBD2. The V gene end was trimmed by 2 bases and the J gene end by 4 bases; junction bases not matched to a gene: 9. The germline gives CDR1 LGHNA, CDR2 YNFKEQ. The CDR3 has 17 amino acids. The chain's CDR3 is CASSQKGASGSPDTQYF. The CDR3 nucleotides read TGTGCCAGCAGCCAAAAAGGGGCTAGCGGGAGTCCAGATACGCAGTATTTT.

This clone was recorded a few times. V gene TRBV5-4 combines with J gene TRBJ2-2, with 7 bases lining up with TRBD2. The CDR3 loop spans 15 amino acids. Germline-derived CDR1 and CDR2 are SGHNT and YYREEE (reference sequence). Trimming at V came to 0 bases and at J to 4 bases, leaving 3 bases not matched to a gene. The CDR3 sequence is CASSLGLALTGELFF. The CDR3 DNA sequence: TGTGCCAGCAGCTTGGGACTAGCCCTCACCGGGGAGCTGTTTTTT.

The CDR3 here is CASRGLAGGPYEQYF. The CDR3, as DNA: TGTGCCAGCAGGGGACTAGCGGGAGGGCCCTACGAGCAGTACTTC. This rearrangement joins TRBV2 to TRBJ2-7, with 16 bases aligning to TRBD2. Losses at the gene ends were 6 bases for V and 2 bases for J; bases not matched to a gene: 1. The CDR3 contains 15 residues. Germline-derived CDR1 and CDR2 are SNHLY and FYNNEI.

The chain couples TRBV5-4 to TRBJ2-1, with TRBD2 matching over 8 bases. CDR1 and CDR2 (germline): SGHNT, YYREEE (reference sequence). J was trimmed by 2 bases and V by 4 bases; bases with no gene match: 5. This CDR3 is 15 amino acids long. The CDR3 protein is CASSPGGDPYNEQFF. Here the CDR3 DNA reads TGTGCCAGCAGCCCGGGGGGGGATCCCTACAATGAGCAGTTCTTC. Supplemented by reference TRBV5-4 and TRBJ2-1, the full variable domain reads ETGVTQSPTHLIKTRGQQVTLRCSSQSGHNTVSWYQQALGQGPQFIFQYYREEENGRGNFPPRFSGLQFPNYSSELNVNALELDDSALYLCASSPGGDPYNEQFFGPGTRLTVL.

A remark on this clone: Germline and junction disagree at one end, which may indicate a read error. CDR3: CASSESASGRALAVWF. For the CDR3, the DNA is TGTGCCAGCAGTGAGTCTGCTAGCGGGAGGGCCCTCGCAGTTTGGTTC. The gene calls are TRBV2 and TRBJ2-7; 12 bases map to TRBD2. In germline, CDR1 is SNHLY, CDR2 FYNNEI. CDR3 length equals 16 residues.

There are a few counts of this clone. The CDR3 sequence is CASSLRLGTDTQYF. In nucleotides, the CDR3 is TGTGCCAGCAGTCTTCGACTGGGCACAGATACGCAGTATTTT. The chain recombines TRBV11-3 with TRBJ2-3; no definite D call. V dropped 6 bases and J dropped 1 base, with 11 bases sitting between them. Germline CDR1 is SGHNT and CDR2 is YENEEA. This CDR3 spans 14 amino acids.

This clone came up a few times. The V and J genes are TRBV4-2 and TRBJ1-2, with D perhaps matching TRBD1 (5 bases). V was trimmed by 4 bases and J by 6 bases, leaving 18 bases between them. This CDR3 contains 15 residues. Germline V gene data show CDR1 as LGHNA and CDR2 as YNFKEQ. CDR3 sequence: CASSPSGPRGDGYTF. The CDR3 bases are TGTGCCAGCAGCCCTTCGGGACCTCGGGGGGATGGCTACACCTTC.

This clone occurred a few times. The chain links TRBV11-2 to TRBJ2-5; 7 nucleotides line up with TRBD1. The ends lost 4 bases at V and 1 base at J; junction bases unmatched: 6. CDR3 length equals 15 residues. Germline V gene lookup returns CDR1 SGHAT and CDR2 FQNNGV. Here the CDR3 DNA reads TGTGCCAGCAGCTCTCTGGACAGGCTCCAAGAGACCCAGTACTTC. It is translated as CASSSLDRLQETQYF.

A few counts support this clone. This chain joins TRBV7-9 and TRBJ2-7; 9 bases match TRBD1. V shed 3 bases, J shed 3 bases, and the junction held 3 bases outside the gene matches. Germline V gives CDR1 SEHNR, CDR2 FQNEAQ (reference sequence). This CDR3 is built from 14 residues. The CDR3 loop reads CASSFGQGIYEQYF. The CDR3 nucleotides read TGTGCCAGCAGCTTCGGACAGGGGATCTACGAGCAGTACTTC.

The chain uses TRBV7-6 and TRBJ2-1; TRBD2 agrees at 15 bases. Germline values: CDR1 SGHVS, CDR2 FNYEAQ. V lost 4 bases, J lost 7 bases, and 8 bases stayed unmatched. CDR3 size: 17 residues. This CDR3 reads CASSYIPGTSGRNEQFF. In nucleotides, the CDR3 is TGTGCCAGCAGCTACATACCCGGGACTAGCGGGAGGAATGAGCAGTTCTTC.

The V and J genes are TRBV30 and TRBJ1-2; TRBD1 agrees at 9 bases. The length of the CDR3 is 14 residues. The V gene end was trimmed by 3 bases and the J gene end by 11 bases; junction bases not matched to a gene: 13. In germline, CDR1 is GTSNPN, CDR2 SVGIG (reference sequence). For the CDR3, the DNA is TGTGCCTGGAGCCCAAGGACAGGGGCCGTACGATACACCTTC. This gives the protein CAWSPRTGAVRYTF.

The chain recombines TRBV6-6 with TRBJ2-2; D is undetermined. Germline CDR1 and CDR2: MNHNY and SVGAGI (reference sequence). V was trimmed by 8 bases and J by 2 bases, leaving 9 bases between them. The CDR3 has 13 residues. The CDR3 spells CASELSNTGELFF. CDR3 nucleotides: TGTGCCAGCGAGCTGTCAAACACCGGGGAGCTGTTTTTT.

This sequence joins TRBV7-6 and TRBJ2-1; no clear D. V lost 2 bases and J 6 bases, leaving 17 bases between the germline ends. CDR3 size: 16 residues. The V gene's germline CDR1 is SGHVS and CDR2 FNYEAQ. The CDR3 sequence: CASSLTGPSSGNEQFF. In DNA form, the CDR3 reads TGTGCCAGCAGCTTAACCGGTCCTTCCTCGGGCAATGAGCAGTTCTTC.

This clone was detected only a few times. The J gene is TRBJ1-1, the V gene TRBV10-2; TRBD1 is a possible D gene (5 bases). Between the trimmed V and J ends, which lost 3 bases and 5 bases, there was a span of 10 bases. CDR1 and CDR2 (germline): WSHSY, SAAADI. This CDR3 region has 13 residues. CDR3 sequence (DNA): TGCGCCAGCAGTGACAGGGATATGACTGAAGCTTTCTTT. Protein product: CASSDRDMTEAFF.

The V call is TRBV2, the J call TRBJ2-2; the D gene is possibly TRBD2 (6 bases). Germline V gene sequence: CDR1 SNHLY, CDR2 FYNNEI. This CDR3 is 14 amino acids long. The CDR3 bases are TGTGCGAGCGGGTTGGGCCGGAACACCGGGGAGCTGTTTTTT. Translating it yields CASGLGRNTGELFF. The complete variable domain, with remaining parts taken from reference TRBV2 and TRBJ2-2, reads EPEVTQTPSHQVTQMGQEVILRCVPISNHLYFYWYRQILGQKVEFLVSFYNNEISEKSEIFDDQFSVERPDGSNFTLKIRSTKLEDSAMYFCASGLGRNTGELFFGEGSRLTVL.

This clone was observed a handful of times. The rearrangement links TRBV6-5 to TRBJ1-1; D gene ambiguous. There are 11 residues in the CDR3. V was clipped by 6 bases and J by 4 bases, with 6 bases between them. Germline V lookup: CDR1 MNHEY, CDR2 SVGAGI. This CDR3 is CASSSLTEAFF. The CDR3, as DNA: TGTGCCAGCAGCTCCCTCACTGAAGCTTTCTTT.